This note documents a single T cell receptor beta chain sequence. Its target is not known. This record belongs to a study of T cell clones after liver transplantation. Across the study: Liver transplant recipients had immunosuppression withdrawal attempted within 2 years. As an antigen-independent comparator, third-party-reactive TCRbeta sequences came from pre-transplant mixed lymphocyte reactions.

The germline CDR1 and CDR2 sequences are KGHSH and LQKENI. Trimming at V came to 7 bases and at J to 4 bases, leaving 10 bases not matched to a gene. The CDR3 covers 16 residues. Sequencing used immunoSEQ multiplex PCR; TCRdb keeps in-frame clones, though not all of them. The table has roughly 97,000 clones, around four fifths seen once; the top ten hold approximately 0.93%. Findings of the study overall: Compared with third party-reactive sequences, donor-reactive ones declined more, independent of withdrawal success. Migration into the graft, not deletion, may explain lost graft donor-reactive T cells.

The rearrangement joins TRBV18 to TRBJ1-2; 12 bases are a match to TRBD1. This receptor was taken from a human donor who received a liver transplant. Source: CD4+ T cells from blood, taken before liver transplant. The CDR3 here is CASLPGQGAKGYGYTF. Written as DNA, the CDR3 is TGTGCCAGCTTACCGGGACAGGGGGCGAAGGGCTATGGCTACACCTTC.